This T cell receptor (beta chain) was observed in a study of OX40 agonist ivuxolimab in advanced cancers. Study-level background: One hepatocellular carcinoma and a couple of cutaneous melanoma patients partially responded.

Germline CDR1 MGHDK, CDR2 SYGVNS. The CDR3 has 15 residues. V was pared by 7 bases and J by 0 bases, with 7 bases of the junction left unmatched. With regard to this clone: Its cognate antigen is unknown.

The study's findings and limits: In the 0.1 to 3.0 mg/kg range, CD4+ and CD8+ blood T cells had expanded clonally by week 6. CD4+ T cells averaged fewer expanded clones than CD8+ T cells.

TCRdb's table, derived via immunoSEQ multiplex PCR, lists solely in-frame clones and lacks some. The table shows more than 80,000 clones, with over 75% occurring only once. The gene calls are TRBV25-1 and TRBJ1-1, with 8 bases aligning to TRBD1. The source of this sequence is an adult with an advanced solid tumor such as melanoma, head and neck, liver or kidney cancer. The material sequenced was CD4+ or CD8+ T cells sorted from blood, taken in a trial of the OX40 agonist ivuxolimab. CDR3 DNA sequence: TGTGCCAGCACGTTGACAGGGGATATGAACACTGAAGCTTTCTTT. It is translated as CASTLTGDMNTEAFF.